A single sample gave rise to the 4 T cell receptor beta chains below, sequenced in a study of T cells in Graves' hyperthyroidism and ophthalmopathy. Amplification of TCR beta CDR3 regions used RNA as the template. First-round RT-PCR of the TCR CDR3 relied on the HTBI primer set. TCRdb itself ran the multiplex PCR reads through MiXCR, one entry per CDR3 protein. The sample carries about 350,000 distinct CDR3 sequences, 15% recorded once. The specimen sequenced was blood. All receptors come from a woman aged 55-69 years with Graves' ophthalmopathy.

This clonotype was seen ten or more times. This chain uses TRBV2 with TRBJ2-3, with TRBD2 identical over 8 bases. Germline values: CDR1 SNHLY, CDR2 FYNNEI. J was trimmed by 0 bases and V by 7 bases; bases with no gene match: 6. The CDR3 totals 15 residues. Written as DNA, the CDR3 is TGTGCCAGCAAAAGCGGGGGAACTAGCACAGATACGCAGTATTTT. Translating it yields CASKSGGTSTDTQYF.

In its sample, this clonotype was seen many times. The CDR3 DNA reads as TGTGCCAGCAATCGCGCGTCTAGCACAGATACGCAGTATTTT. This codes for CASNRASSTDTQYF. This sequence joins TRBV2 and TRBJ2-3; D call uncertain. The CDR3 is made up of 14 amino acids. Germline V gives CDR1 SNHLY, CDR2 FYNNEI. Trimming took off 7 bases at V and 0 bases at J, with 11 bases between the two ends.

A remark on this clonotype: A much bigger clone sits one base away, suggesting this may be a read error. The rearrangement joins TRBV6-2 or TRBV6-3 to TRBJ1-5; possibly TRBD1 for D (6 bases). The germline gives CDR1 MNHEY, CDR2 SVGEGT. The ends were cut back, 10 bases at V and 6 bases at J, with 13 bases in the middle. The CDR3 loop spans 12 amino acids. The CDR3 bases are TGTGCCACGGACCGAGGGGGTCAGCCCCAGCATTTT. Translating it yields CATDRGGQPQHF.

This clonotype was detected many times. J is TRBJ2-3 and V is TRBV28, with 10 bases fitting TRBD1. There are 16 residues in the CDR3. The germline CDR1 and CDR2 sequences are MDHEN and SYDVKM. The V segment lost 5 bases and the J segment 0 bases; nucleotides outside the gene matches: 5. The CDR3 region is CASSRDRGRSTDTQYF. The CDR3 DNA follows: TGTGCCAGCAGTCGCGACAGGGGGCGCAGCACAGATACGCAGTATTTT.